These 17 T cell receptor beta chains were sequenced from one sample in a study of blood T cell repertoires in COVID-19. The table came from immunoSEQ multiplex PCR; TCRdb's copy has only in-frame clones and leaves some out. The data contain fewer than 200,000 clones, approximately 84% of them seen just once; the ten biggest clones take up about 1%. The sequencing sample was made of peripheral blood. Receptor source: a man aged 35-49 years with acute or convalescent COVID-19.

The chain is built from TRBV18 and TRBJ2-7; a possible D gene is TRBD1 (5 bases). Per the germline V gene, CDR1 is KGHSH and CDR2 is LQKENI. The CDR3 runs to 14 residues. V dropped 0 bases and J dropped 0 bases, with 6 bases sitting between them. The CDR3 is CASSPPTVSYEQYF. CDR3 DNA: TGTGCCAGCTCACCACCGACAGTCTCCTACGAGCAGTACTTC.

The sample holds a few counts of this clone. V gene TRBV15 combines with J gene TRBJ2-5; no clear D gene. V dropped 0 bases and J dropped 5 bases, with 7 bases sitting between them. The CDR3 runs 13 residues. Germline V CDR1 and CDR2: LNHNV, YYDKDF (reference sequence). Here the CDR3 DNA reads TGTGCCACCAGCAGAGACCCCCAGGAGACCCAGTACTTC. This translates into CATSRDPQETQYF. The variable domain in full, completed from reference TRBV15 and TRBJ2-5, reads DAMVIQNPRYQVTQFGKPVTLSCSQTLNHNVMYWYQQKSSQAPKLLFHYYDKDFNNEADTPDNFQSRRPNTSFCFLDIRSPGLGDTAMYLCATSRDPQETQYFGPGTRLLVL.

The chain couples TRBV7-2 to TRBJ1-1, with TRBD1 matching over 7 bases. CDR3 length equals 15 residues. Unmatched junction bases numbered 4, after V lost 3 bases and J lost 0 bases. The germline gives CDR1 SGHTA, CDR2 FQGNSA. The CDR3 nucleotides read TGTGCCAGCAGCTTTTCCGGGACAGTGAACACTGAAGCTTTCTTT. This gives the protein CASSFSGTVNTEAFF.

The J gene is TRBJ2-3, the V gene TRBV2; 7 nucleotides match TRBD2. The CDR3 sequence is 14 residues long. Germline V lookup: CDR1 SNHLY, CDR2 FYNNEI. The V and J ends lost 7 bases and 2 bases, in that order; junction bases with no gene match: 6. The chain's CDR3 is CASTGLGDTDTQYF. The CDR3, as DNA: TGTGCCAGCACTGGACTAGGAGACACAGATACGCAGTATTTT. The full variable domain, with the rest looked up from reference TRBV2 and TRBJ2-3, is EPEVTQTPSHQVTQMGQEVILRCVPISNHLYFYWYRQILGQKVEFLVSFYNNEISEKSEIFDDQFSVERPDGSNFTLKIRSTKLEDSAMYFCASTGLGDTDTQYFGPGTRLTVL.

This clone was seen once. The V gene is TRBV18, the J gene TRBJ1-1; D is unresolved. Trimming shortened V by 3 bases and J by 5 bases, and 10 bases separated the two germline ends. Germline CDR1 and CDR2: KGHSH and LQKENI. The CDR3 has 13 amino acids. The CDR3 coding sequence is TGTGCCAGCTCACCCGGAGGTCTGACTGAAGCTTTCTTT. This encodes CASSPGGLTEAFF.

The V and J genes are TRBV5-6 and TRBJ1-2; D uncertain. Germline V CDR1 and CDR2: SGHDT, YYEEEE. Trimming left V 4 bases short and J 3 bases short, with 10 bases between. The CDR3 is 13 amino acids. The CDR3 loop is CASSPRDDYGYTF. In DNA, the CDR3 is TGTGCCAGCAGCCCCCGGGATGACTATGGCTACACCTTC.

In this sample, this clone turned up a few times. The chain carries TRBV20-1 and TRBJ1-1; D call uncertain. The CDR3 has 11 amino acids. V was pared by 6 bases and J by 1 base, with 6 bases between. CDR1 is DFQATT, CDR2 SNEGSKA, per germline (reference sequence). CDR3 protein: CSAHGNTEAFF. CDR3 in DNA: TGCAGTGCGCACGGGAACACTGAAGCTTTCTTT.

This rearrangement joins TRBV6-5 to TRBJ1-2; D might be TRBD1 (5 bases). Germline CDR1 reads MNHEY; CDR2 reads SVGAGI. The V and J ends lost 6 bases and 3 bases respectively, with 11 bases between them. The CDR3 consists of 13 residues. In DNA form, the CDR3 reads TGTGCCAGCAGGGGGGGGACCGACTATGGCTACACCTTC. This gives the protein CASRGGTDYGYTF.

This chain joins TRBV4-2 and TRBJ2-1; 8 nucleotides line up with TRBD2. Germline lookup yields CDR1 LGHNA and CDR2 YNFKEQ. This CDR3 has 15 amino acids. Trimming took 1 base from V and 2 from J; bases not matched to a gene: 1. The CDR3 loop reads CASSQVLAAYNEQFF. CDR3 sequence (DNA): TGTGCCAGCAGCCAAGTACTAGCGGCCTACAATGAGCAGTTCTTC.

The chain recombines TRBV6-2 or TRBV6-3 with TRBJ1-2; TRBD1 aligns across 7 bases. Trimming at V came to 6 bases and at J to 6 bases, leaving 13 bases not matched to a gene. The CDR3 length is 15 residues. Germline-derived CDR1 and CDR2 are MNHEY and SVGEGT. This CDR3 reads CASSPREGAIHGYTF. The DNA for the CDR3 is TGTGCCAGCAGCCCTAGAGAGGGGGCGATACATGGCTACACCTTC.

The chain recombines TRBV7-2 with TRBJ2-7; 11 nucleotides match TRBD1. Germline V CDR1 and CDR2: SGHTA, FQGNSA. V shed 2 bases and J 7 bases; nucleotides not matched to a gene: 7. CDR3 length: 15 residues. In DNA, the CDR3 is TGTGCCAGCAGCTTATTAGGACAGGGGGCTCAGGAGCAGTACTTC. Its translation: CASSLLGQGAQEQYF.

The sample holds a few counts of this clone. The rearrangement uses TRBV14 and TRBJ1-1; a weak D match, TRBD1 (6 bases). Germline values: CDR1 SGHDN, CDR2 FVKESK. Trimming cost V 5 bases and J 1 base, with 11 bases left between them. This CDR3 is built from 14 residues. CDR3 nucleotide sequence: TGTGCCAGCAGCGCAGGGGTACGGAACACTGAAGCTTTCTTT. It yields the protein CASSAGVRNTEAFF.

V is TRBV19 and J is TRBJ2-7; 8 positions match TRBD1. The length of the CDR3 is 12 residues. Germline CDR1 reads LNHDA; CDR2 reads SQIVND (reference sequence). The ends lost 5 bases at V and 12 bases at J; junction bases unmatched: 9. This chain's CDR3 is CASSVGTGGRYF. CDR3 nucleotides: TGTGCCAGTAGTGTCGGGACAGGCGGGCGGTACTTC.

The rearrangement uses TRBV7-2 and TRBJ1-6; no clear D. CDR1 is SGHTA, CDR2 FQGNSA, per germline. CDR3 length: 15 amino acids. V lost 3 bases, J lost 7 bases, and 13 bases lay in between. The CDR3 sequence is CASSLGHEGNSPLHF. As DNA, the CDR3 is TGTGCCAGCAGCTTGGGCCACGAGGGAAATTCACCCCTCCACTTT. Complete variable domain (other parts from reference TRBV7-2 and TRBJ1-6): GAGVSQSPSNKVTEKGKDVELRCDPISGHTALYWYRQSLGQGLEFLIYFQGNSAPDKSGLPSDRFSAERTGGSVSTLTIQRTQQEDSAVYLCASSLGHEGNSPLHFGNGTRLTVT.

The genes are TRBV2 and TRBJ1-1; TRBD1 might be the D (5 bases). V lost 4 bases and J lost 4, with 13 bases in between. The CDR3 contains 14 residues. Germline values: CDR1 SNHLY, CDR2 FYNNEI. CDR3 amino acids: CASSALLGGTEAFF. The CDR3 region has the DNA TGTGCCAGCAGTGCTCTTTTGGGGGGCACTGAAGCTTTCTTT.

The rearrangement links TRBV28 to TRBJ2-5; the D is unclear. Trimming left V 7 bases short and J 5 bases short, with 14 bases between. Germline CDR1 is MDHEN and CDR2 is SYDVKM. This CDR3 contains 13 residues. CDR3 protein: CASTDRVSETQYF. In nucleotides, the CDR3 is TGTGCCAGCACCGATAGAGTTTCGGAGACCCAGTACTTC.

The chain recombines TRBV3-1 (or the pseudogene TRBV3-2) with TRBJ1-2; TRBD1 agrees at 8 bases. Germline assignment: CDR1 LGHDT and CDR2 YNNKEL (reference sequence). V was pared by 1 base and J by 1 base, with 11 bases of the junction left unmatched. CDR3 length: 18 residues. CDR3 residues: CASSQGQGTRLYNYGYTF. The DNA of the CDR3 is TGTGCCAGCAGCCAAGGACAGGGGACGCGACTATATAACTATGGCTACACCTTC.